The 23 T cell receptor beta chains below were found in one sample sequenced in a study of cytomegalovirus exposure and HLA in healthy donors (dated by TCRdb to between 2016 and 2019). Receptor amplification or capture employed the immunoSEQ multiplex PCR assay. TCRdb took this table from immuneACCESS and kept in-frame rearrangements with V and J called. Such tables lack part of the clones; where checked against another copy, unresolved V genes explain under half of the gap, and the rest is unexplained. In this sample the table shows 90,000 to 100,000 clones, about 94% of which occur a single time. 0.95% to 1.3% of the sample lies in the top ten. The sequencing input was PBMCs. These TCRs come from a woman aged 30 to 39 in good health and CMV-seropositive.

The rearrangement uses TRBV30 and TRBJ1-4; no firm D call. Trimming pared 3 bases from V and 4 bases from J, leaving 3 bases between. The CDR3 is 11 amino acids. Germline V gene sequence: CDR1 GTSNPN, CDR2 SVGIG (reference sequence). This CDR3 reads CAWSGNEKLFF. The CDR3 bases are TGTGCCTGGAGCGGTAATGAAAAACTGTTTTTT.

This clone was found a few times. This chain connects TRBV19 to TRBJ2-1; D not certain. The germline V and J ends were trimmed by 5 bases and 0 bases, with 5 bases remaining between them. In germline, CDR1 is LNHDA, CDR2 SQIVND (reference sequence). CDR3 length equals 13 residues. For the CDR3, the DNA is TGTGCCAGTAGTGGCAGCTCCTACAATGAGCAGTTCTTC. It yields the protein CASSGSSYNEQFF. The entire variable domain, with the rest obtained from reference TRBV19 and TRBJ2-1, is as follows: DGGITQSPKYLFRKEGQNVTLSCEQNLNHDAMYWYRQDPGQGLRLIYYSQIVNDFQKGDIAEGYSVSREKKESFPLTVTSAQKNPTAFYLCASSGSSYNEQFFGPGTRLTVL.

J is TRBJ2-6 and V is TRBV28, with 7 nucleotides matching TRBD1. The CDR3 consists of 14 residues. Germline V gene sequence: CDR1 MDHEN, CDR2 SYDVKM. With V trimmed by 6 bases and J by 3 bases, 2 bases remained unmatched. The CDR3 DNA sequence: TGTGCCAGCAGCGACAGGGTTGGGGCCAACGTCCTGACTTTC. Translated: CASSDRVGANVLTF.

The V call is TRBV12-5, the J call TRBJ2-7, with unresolved D. The V and J ends lost 3 bases and 5 bases respectively, with 8 bases between them. Germline V CDR1 and CDR2: LGHNT, FRNRAP. The CDR3 runs to 12 residues. CDR3 nucleotides: TGTGCTAGTGGTTTAAGCTTGAACGAGCAGTACTTC. Translated: CASGLSLNEQYF.

The rearrangement links TRBV11-3 to TRBJ1-5; D is possibly TRBD1 (6 bases). The CDR3 is 17 amino acids. Trimming stripped 0 bases from V and 5 bases from J, with 17 bases between. The germline gives CDR1 SGHNT, CDR2 YENEEA. The CDR3 here is CASSLDTGTHMYQPQHF. The CDR3 nucleotides are TGTGCCAGCAGCTTAGATACCGGGACACACATGTATCAGCCCCAGCATTTT.

To note about this clone: The CDR3 ends on some other residue instead of the conserved phenylalanine or tryptophan, so this is likely a read error. The DNA is left out, because the CDR3 cannot be placed on it with certainty; the CDR3 is given as TCRdb lists it. V is TRBV7-7 and J is TRBJ1-1. The CDR3 numbers 9 amino acids, ends counted. The germline CDR1 and CDR2 sequences are SSHAT and FNYEAQ (reference sequence). Here the CDR3 reads CASSLFAQI.

This clone was detected once. The rearrangement uses TRBV28 and TRBJ2-7, with D possibly matching TRBD1 (6 bases). CDR1 and CDR2 from the germline V gene are MDHEN and SYDVKM. Trimming shortened V by 9 bases and J by 2 bases, and 8 bases separated the two germline ends. CDR3 size: 11 residues. The CDR3 coding sequence is TGTGCCAGTAAGGGGGCCTACGAGCAGTACTTC. Translated: CASKGAYEQYF.

This clone has just one count. The chain recombines TRBV7-8 with TRBJ2-2; 16 bases are shared with TRBD2. The CDR3 spans 18 residues. V was clipped by 6 bases and J by 6 bases; unmatched bases: 10. The germline gives CDR1 SGHVS, CDR2 FQNEAQ. CDR3 nucleotide sequence: TGTGCCAGCAGAGGTGGGACTAGCGGGAGGGCCCTCGCCGGGGAGCTGTTTTTT. It yields the protein CASRGGTSGRALAGELFF.

The V and J genes are TRBV28 and TRBJ1-3; D possibly corresponds to TRBD1 (5 bases). Germline V lookup: CDR1 MDHEN, CDR2 SYDVKM. V was pared by 6 bases and J by 2 bases, with 17 bases between. The CDR3 has 16 amino acids. CDR3 coding DNA: TGTGCCAGCAGCCCACGACCCGGGACTCCTGGAAACACCATATATTTT. This translates into CASSPRPGTPGNTIYF.

The chain combines TRBV6-5 with TRBJ2-7; D uncertain. This CDR3 spans 13 amino acids. V gave up 0 bases and J gave up 4 bases, with 7 bases separating them. Germline V lookup: CDR1 MNHEY, CDR2 SVGAGI. CDR3 sequence reads: CASSYSADYEQYF. In DNA form, the CDR3 reads TGTGCCAGCAGTTACTCGGCGGATTACGAGCAGTACTTC.

The gene calls are TRBV19 and TRBJ2-2; 11 nucleotides line up with TRBD2. The J segment lost 1 base and the V segment lost 8 bases, leaving 12 bases of the junction unmatched. The germline V gene encodes CDR1 LNHDA and CDR2 SQIVND (reference sequence). There are 18 residues in the CDR3. The CDR3 loop is CASLPGTSGLKNTGELFF. The DNA of the CDR3 is TGTGCCAGTCTACCCGGGACTAGCGGATTAAAGAACACCGGGGAGCTGTTTTTT.

J is TRBJ2-7 and V is TRBV15, with D uncertain. Trimming left V 6 bases short and J 4 bases short, with 19 bases between. Per the germline V gene, CDR1 is LNHNV and CDR2 is YYDKDF (reference sequence). The CDR3 covers 15 residues. This CDR3 reads CATRDRVQTKYEQYF. The CDR3 nucleotides read TGTGCCACCAGAGACCGGGTCCAAACTAAGTACGAGCAGTACTTC.

The chain uses TRBV27 and TRBJ1-1; 7 positions match TRBD1. Trimming took 3 bases from V and 6 from J; bases not matched to a gene: 7. The germline V gene encodes CDR1 MNHEY and CDR2 SMNVEV (reference sequence). This CDR3 has 14 residues. CDR3 protein: CASSFSGGWSEAFF. CDR3 in DNA: TGTGCCAGCAGTTTTTCAGGGGGGTGGTCTGAAGCTTTCTTT.

J is TRBJ1-4 and V is TRBV7-8; 9 nucleotides line up with TRBD1. The CDR3 length is 16 residues. Germline V gene lookup returns CDR1 SGHVS and CDR2 FQNEAQ. V lost 5 bases and J lost 0; bases outside the gene matches: 4. CDR3 in DNA: TGTGCCAGCAGCGGGGACAGGGCGGCAACTAATGAAAAACTGTTTTTT. It yields the protein CASSGDRAATNEKLFF.

The chain links TRBV30 to TRBJ2-3; TRBD1 matches at 8 bases. The germline gives CDR1 GTSNPN, CDR2 SVGIG (reference sequence). This CDR3 is built from 13 residues. V was pared by 5 bases and J by 2 bases, with 3 bases of the junction left unmatched. The DNA for the CDR3 is TGTGCCTGGGGACAGGGCCTCACAGATACGCAGTATTTT. It codes for CAWGQGLTDTQYF.

The chain uses TRBV7-9 and TRBJ1-5; a possible D gene is TRBD1 (5 bases). The V end lost 0 bases, the J end lost 8 bases, and 11 bases lay between the germline ends. In germline, CDR1 is SEHNR, CDR2 FQNEAQ (reference sequence). The CDR3 consists of 14 residues. The CDR3 reads CASSLAGVMEPQHF. CDR3 nucleotides: TGTGCCAGCAGCTTAGCAGGGGTAATGGAGCCCCAGCATTTT.

The chain recombines TRBV2 with TRBJ2-1; 7 bases are shared with TRBD1. Germline CDR1 reads SNHLY; CDR2 reads FYNNEI. The CDR3 is made up of 16 amino acids. V was pared by 1 base and J by 0 bases, with 3 bases of the junction left unmatched. The CDR3 spells CASSEEGGGSYNEQFF. The CDR3 coding sequence is TGTGCCAGCAGTGAAGAAGGGGGCGGCTCCTACAATGAGCAGTTCTTC. The whole variable domain, remainder taken from reference TRBV2 and TRBJ2-1, is EPEVTQTPSHQVTQMGQEVILRCVPISNHLYFYWYRQILGQKVEFLVSFYNNEISEKSEIFDDQFSVERPDGSNFTLKIRSTKLEDSAMYFCASSEEGGGSYNEQFFGPGTRLTVL.

The chain has TRBV23-1 and TRBJ1-3, with D unresolved. TRBV23-1 is marked as an open reading frame, function uncertain. The length of the CDR3 is 14 residues. V was pared by 3 bases and J by 0 bases, with 6 bases between. The CDR3 sequence is CASSQPSSGNTIYF. CDR3 DNA: TGCGCCAGCAGTCAGCCTAGCTCTGGAAACACCATATATTTT.

This sequence joins TRBV28 and TRBJ2-3, with 9 bases lining up with TRBD2. Germline V gene sequence: CDR1 MDHEN, CDR2 SYDVKM. The CDR3 has 15 amino acids. Unmatched junction bases numbered 4, after V lost 2 bases and J lost 4 bases. CDR3 DNA sequence: TGTGCCAGCAGTTTAATAGCGGGAGTCCCAGATACGCAGTATTTT. Its translation is CASSLIAGVPDTQYF.

The rearrangement links TRBV6-1 to TRBJ2-3; 7 bases map to TRBD2. Trimming took 2 bases from V and 2 from J; bases not matched to a gene: 10. Germline assignment: CDR1 MNHNS and CDR2 SASEGT. The CDR3 totals 17 residues. The CDR3 DNA reads TGTGCCAGCAGTGAATTATTCCGGGACTATATCACAGATACGCAGTATTTT. Translated, it gives CASSELFRDYITDTQYF.

The chain links TRBV5-1 to TRBJ2-6, with D perhaps TRBD2 (5 bases). V lost 2 bases to trimming and J lost 0 bases, with 6 bases between them. CDR1 SGHRS and CDR2 YFSETQ come from the germline V gene. This CDR3 is 15 amino acids long. The CDR3 here is CASSFEGSGANVLTF. The CDR3, as DNA: TGCGCCAGCAGCTTTGAGGGCTCTGGGGCCAACGTCCTGACTTTC.

The chain links TRBV5-6 to TRBJ1-5; D call uncertain. The CDR3 totals 13 residues. Trimming shortened V by 4 bases and J by 8 bases, and 13 bases separated the two germline ends. From germline, CDR1 is SGHDT and CDR2 YYEEEE. In DNA form, the CDR3 reads TGTGCCAGCAGCCAGACCCCGGGTGAGCCCCAGCATTTT. Amino acids: CASSQTPGEPQHF.

The chain links TRBV7-2 to TRBJ2-1; TRBD2 agrees at 7 bases. V was clipped by 5 bases and J by 10 bases; unmatched bases: 8. Per the germline V gene, CDR1 is SGHTA and CDR2 is FQGNSA. CDR3 length: 13 amino acids. The CDR3 is CASSRRTSREQFF. CDR3 DNA sequence: TGTGCCAGCAGCCGGAGGACTAGTAGGGAGCAGTTCTTC.